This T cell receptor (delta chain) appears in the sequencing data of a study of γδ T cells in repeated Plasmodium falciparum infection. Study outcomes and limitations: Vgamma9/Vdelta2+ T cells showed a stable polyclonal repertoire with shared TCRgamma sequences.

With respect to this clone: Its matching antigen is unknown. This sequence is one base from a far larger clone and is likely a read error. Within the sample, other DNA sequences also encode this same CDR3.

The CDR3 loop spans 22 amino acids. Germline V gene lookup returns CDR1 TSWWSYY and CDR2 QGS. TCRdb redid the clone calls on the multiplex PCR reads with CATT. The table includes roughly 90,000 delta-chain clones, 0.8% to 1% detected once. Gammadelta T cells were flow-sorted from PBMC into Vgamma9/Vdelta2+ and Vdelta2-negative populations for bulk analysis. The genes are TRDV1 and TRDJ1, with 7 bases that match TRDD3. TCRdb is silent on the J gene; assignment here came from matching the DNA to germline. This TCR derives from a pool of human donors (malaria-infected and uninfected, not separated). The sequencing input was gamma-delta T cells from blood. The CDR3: CALGEVPTGPLWGSPYTDKLIF. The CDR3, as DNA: TGTGCTCTCGGGGAAGTCCCTACAGGACCCCTCTGGGGGTCTCCGTACACCGATAAACTCATCTTT.